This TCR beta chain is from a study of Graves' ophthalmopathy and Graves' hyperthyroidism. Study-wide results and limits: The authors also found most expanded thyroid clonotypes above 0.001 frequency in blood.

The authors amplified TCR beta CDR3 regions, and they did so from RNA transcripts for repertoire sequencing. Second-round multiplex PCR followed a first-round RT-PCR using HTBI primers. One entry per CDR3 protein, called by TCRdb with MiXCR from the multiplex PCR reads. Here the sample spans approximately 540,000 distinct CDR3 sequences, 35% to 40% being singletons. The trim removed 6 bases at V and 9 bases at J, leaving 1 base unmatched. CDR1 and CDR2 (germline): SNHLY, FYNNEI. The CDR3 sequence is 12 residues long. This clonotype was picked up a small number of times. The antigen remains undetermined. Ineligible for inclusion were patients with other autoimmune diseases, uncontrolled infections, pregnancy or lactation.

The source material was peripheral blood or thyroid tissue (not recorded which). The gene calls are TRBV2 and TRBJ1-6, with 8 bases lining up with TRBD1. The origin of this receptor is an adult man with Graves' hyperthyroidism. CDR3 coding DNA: TGTGCCAGCAGCGACAGGGGTTCACCCCTCCACTTT. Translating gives CASSDRGSPLHF. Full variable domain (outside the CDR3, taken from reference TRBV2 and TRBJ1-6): EPEVTQTPSHQVTQMGQEVILRCVPISNHLYFYWYRQILGQKVEFLVSFYNNEISEKSEIFDDQFSVERPDGSNFTLKIRSTKLEDSAMYFCASSDRGSPLHFGNGTRLTVT.